This T cell receptor beta chain was identified in a study of shared clonotypes between healthy human individuals (dated by TCRdb to about 2020). For context, the study as a whole: The cohort comprised a couple of women and a few men aged 18 to 49 years. Per donor, leukapheresis produced somewhere between about 0.85 and 9.5 billion PBMCs. Different laboratories and diverse techniques were used to prepare libraries and sequence TCR repertoires, to increase sequencing depth and limit assay-specific biases. Blood TCR repertoires of about five healthy adults were deeply sequenced to estimate repertoire size and the extent of clonotype sharing between individuals. For each donor, three plates each were used for CD4 naive and CD4 memory, two plates were used for CD8 naive, and one plate was used for CD8 memory.

Using the deep immunoSEQ assay, multiplex PCR amplified TCR CDR3 regions from genomic DNA. Extracted genomic DNA from each cell subset was distributed evenly across all wells of several immunoSEQ 96-well plates, and each plate was treated as a replicate. For sorted subsets, about 210 ng of genomic DNA, equivalent to 25,000 to 30,000 T cell genomes, went into each replicate PCR. The purified libraries were quantified using a Qubit 3.0 fluorometer, sized with a Bioanalyzer 2100, and then quantified again using the KAPA Library Quantification kit. A separate single-read 150-cycle Illumina NextSeq 550 flow cell was used to sequence each immunoSEQ 96-well plate. Turning to the authors' computational methods: Because the immunoSEQ output included only junctional sequences and no quality scores, the filtering could not be the same as the filtering used for full-length reads. To assign V/J genes and CDR3, sequences were annotated using PyIR, a Python wrapper for IgBLAST v1.9, with IMGT germline references. Reads were removed for weak V/J assignments (E-value above 1e-6), missing CDR3, stop codons, out-of-frame junctions, or ambiguous translated residues. V3J clonotypes were defined as sequences sharing an identical inferred V gene, J gene, and CDR3 amino acid sequence. To compute the percentage overlap between repertoires, the number of shared unique clonotypes was divided by the size of the smaller repertoire. Richness of each repertoire was evaluated using RTK rarefaction, the Chao1 estimator, and Recon v2.1 estimates of unobserved clonotypes. OLGA was used to compute generation probabilities for all TCRbeta clonotypes that the gDNA method yielded from a few donors. Drawn from immuneACCESS, this table holds only the in-frame rearrangements with V and J called that TCRdb kept. Clones are partly lost; checked studies trace under half to an unresolved V gene and leave the rest unexplained. The V and J calls and clone size were taken over from that table, and D and trimming were inferred from the DNA. The sample contains roughly 530,000 clones, 90% to 96% of them found a single time. Of the sample, 0.06% falls within the top ten clones.

The investigation overall reported the following: Compared with non-shared clonotypes, the clonotypes found in all four sorted-subset donors had higher generation probabilities. Sampling was restricted to blood, and TCR repertoires in tissues likely differ from the TCR repertoires found in blood. About 5% of naive CD4, around 4% of naive CD8, around 2.3% of memory CD4, and 0.4% of memory CD8 clonotypes were shared across a few donors. Estimated clonotype richness was generally larger for naive than for memory subsets. Because the study included only a small number of donors, the genetic and exposure-history diversity represented was limited. Pairwise subsampling led to the expectation that sequencing depth would affect the degree of clonotype sharing among donors. Even with the large sequencing depth, rarefaction of the sorted-subset datasets indicated that sequencing was incomplete.

As concerns this clone: It lacks a known antigen. The input lacks base qualities; no much larger clone sits a single base away.

The donors were healthy, HIV-negative adults who had no recently reported acute infections or vaccinations. All donors were Caucasian adults living in Nashville, Tennessee, USA. CD4+ T cells were enriched by magnetic negative selection, after which naive cells were positively selected on CD45RA and the negative fraction was taken as the memory subset. After blood collection by leukapheresis, PBMCs were isolated using Ficoll-Histopaque density gradient centrifugation and then cryopreserved in the vapor phase of liquid nitrogen. Purity and quantity of every magnetically sorted T cell population were checked by analytical flow cytometry. Genomic DNA was isolated from each sorted fraction and quantified by UV absorbance on a Nanodrop 2000c. The CDR3 has 13 amino acids, counting the end cysteine and phenylalanine. The kept DNA is CDR3 alone, 39 bases in frame from the first base. For CDR1 and CDR2, the germline V gene lists WSHSY and SAAADI. V loses 6 bases of germline sequence and J loses 8 bases, and the interval between the two ends is 14 bases.

The rearrangement joined TRBV10-2 to TRBJ2-1, and the D gene may be TRBD1, 6 bases matching. The sequence was collected from a woman under 40 in good health. The sequencing input was naive CD4+ T cells sorted from blood. According to the study, the label for this sample's cell subset or site signals: CD45RA+ positively selected. The CDR3 corresponds to CASSTQGVDEQFF. The DNA reads as follows: TGCGCCAGCAGCACACAGGGAGTCGATGAGCAGTTCTTC.